This T cell receptor beta chain was recorded in a study of shared clonotypes between healthy human individuals. General study results and limits: The genetic and exposure-history diversity represented was limited by few donors.

Remarks on this clone: Its antigen is unidentified.

Data came from immunoSEQ multiplex PCR; TCRdb stores just in-frame clones and leaves some out. The sample holds approximately 440,000 clones; roughly 80% are singletons and the top ten take more than 10%. J gave up 0 bases and V 7 bases, and 5 bases lay outside the gene matches. The CDR3 runs 14 residues. Germline CDR1 and CDR2: SQVTM and ANQGSEA. Sequencing input: PBMCs. The source is a middle-aged woman in good health. Some clones in this sample may be carry-over from other donors' samples. The chain uses TRBV29-1 and TRBJ2-7; 11 bases map to TRBD2. CDR3 nucleotides: TGCAGCGCCCGGACTAGCGGGCCCTCCTACGAGCAGTACTTC. Translation gives CSARTSGPSYEQYF.